This T cell receptor (beta chain) is drawn from a study of cytomegalovirus exposure and HLA in healthy donors (TCRdb year 2017). About the investigation overall: An earlier analysis of fewer than 750 of the donors reported about 280 Gb of sequence data and 90 million to 120 million unique TCR beta sequences obtained from around 170 million T cells. The T cell repertoires of 550 to 850 subjects were profiled by immunosequencing and related to cytomegalovirus serostatus. The number of donors typed differed by locus, with roughly 629-640 for A, B, C, DRB1 and DQB1, roughly 520 for DQA1, about 610 for DPA1, and some 450 for DPB1. Roughly five DR-DQ haplotypes were treated as single units for association and clustering because of strong linkage in the cohort. To predict cytomegalovirus infection status, the study combined high-throughput TCR immunosequencing, statistical association of individual TCRs with disease status, and machine learning. An earlier analysis of approximately 500 of the donors applied high-throughput TCR beta sequencing to assess whether each TCR beta V gene segment acted as functional or pseudogenic. The genetic ancestry cluster associated with self-reported Caucasian donors included around 76% of the roughly 390 genotyped donors. Rather than drawing on any new phenotypic data, the later analysis identified candidate immune exposures from TCR beta sequences and the way those sequences occurred across donors. Besides the first cohort of 666 subjects, a separate validation cohort made up of over 95 different subjects was used. HLA typing included class I and class II loci at four-digit resolution. Every repertoire in the discovery cohort had been generated on one and the same sequencing platform. A later genetic analysis took genome-wide SNP genotypes for about 65% of the 666 donors and used that subset as a discovery cohort. About 330 gigabases of sequencing data and around 90 million unique TCR sequences made up an early release that covered about 640 HLA-typed donors. The study aimed to test whether cataloging public T cell receptors could reveal signatures of past pathogen exposure. A later analysis re-examined previously published TCR beta repertoires from 600 to 700 donors and added high-resolution HLA genotyping to investigate patterns of TCR occurrence. Alongside the repertoire data, information on donor age, sex, ethnicity and CMV serostatus was compiled. On average, about 200,000 unique TCR beta nucleotide sequences were sequenced per donor among a few hundred genotyped donors of the cohort, with roughly 18% of those sequences being non-productive. Overall results and qualifications from the work: Compared with the roughly 670-donor mean, donors in an Asian-associated ancestry cluster had fewer N-insertions in productive TCRs, according to a later genetic analysis. The earlier analysis of about 600 of the donors excluded 15 to 20 rarely observed V segments, including chromosome 9 orphons, because counts were too low. A total of some 180 TCR beta chains were listed by the study as associated with cytomegalovirus. Because HLA typing was unavailable for some donors at each locus, only the typed subset was used in association tests. Roughly uniform sequencing depth across donors was assumed in presence/absence analyses, although this assumption may not hold. A later analysis associated about 17,000 TCR beta sequences with specific HLA alleles at a false discovery rate of 0.05. Across donors, most TCR sequences were observed very rarely, whereas some public TCRs were present in many individuals. The sequencing pipeline was judged likely to have produced a cluster of highly shared sequence variants as a technical artifact. A further reported finding was that TCR beta sequences accurately predicted the HLA-A and HLA-B alleles for most subjects in the first cohort. In vitro tests confirmed that a few of the cytomegalovirus-associated TCR beta chains recognize cytomegalovirus antigens. In this cohort, only TCR beta chains were sequenced, and detectable features were limited by the absence of alpha or paired-chain data. Broadly in line with IMGT annotations, most TCR beta V segments showed up in productive rearrangements about 87% or about 30% of the time in an earlier analysis of around 550 of the donors. Some IMGT-functional V segments, including TRBV6-2 and TRBV6-3, could not be told apart with the 87-base-pair reads, so those segments were excluded. According to the authors, the approach could potentially be generalized to other disease states and immunological phenotypes. Cytomegalovirus status was reported to be diagnosed by the classifier with high specificity and sensitivity in both the original and validation cohorts. For the cohort, immune exposure information was limited to CMV serostatus. In a later analysis, the rate of TCR association differed among HLA loci, with DRB1 alleles having the most associated TCRs and HLA-C alleles having the fewest. When HLA alleles, especially DR and DQ, strongly co-occurred, TCR associations were difficult to assign to individual alleles. V-gene and J-gene trimming of TCR beta chains was associated with a missense DCLRE1C variant in a later genetic analysis, and the association was replicated in an independent cohort. Correlated functional status among segregating V segments might reflect linkage disequilibrium, but an unknown experimental factor could not be ruled out. According to a later analysis, most CMV-associated TCR beta chains appeared to be HLA-restricted, and the HLA associations seemed to be driven largely by CMV exposure. Compared with equally common non-associated chains, HLA-associated TCR beta chains in a later analysis were more clonally expanded and had lower generation probabilities. A later analysis reported that several top co-occurrence clusters appeared linked to parvovirus B19, influenza, CMV and Epstein-Barr virus.

The CDR3, from cysteine to phenylalanine, totals 13 residues. CDR3 DNA only is kept here, 39 bases in frame from base 1. CDR1 and CDR2 are drawn from the germline V gene (reference sequence): LNHDA, SQIVND. Germline trimming amounts to 7 bases on V and 9 bases on J, with 5 as the count of junction bases outside the gene matches. As regards this clone: What this receptor recognizes is not known. No much larger clone is present one base from it, and per-base qualities are unavailable.

Library preparation employed the immunoSEQ multiplex PCR assay. The multiplex PCR relied on a mix of 60 forward primers for TCR Vbeta segments and 13 reverse primers for TCR Jbeta segments. The CDR3 region of rearranged TCR beta genes was amplified from genomic DNA by a multiplex PCR assay. The Illumina HiSeq System was used to sequence the amplified TCR beta libraries as 87-base-pair reads. Concerning the study's data processing: A later analysis counted approximately 76 million unique TCR beta chains across the 650 to 800 repertoires, and 10 million to 11 million of these chains were shared by at least two donors. A nearest-neighbor algorithm error-corrected the raw reads and collapsed the reads into unique sequences, merging closely related sequences to remove PCR and sequencing errors. CDR3 sequences were aligned to IMGT reference sequences to assign V, D and J gene segments. Each retained sequence needed at least a six-nucleotide match to both a V gene segment and a J gene segment. A rearrangement was called productive if the CDR3 had no stop codons and remained in frame with V and J, and every other rearrangement was called non-productive. Following IMGT convention, CDR3 was defined as the stretch from the second conserved V-encoded cysteine up to the conserved J-encoded phenylalanine. The earlier analysis of some 540 of the donors excluded any sequence lacking an unambiguous match to a single V gene segment. In an earlier analysis of 500 to 750 of the donors, V segments were called functional above 56.7% productive rearrangements and were called segregating when the between-donor standard deviation exceeded 5%. To diagnose cytomegalovirus status from the catalog of TCR beta chain sequences, a statistical classification framework was built. In a later analysis, TCR nucleotide sequences were compared against IMGT/GENE-DB human TR gene sequences so that V and J genes could be assigned. Using the TCRdist pipeline, a later analysis assigned CDR3 sequences along with most-parsimonious VDJ recombination scenarios. A later analysis defined each TCR beta chain by its CDR3 amino acid sequence plus V-gene family, and excluded reads lacking a unique V-gene family. In a later analysis, 450 to 600 highly shared, low-generation-probability nucleotide sequences were removed to address suspected cross-contamination and a sequencing artifact. For each public chain, a later analysis derived a clonal expansion index from normalized ranks of inferred template counts within each repertoire. In a later analysis, generation probabilities were computed with a VDJ recombination model fitted to out-of-frame rearrangements, and the resulting probabilities were checked against IGoR. In a later analysis, hypergeometric tests were used to score TCR-TCR, TCR-HLA and TCR-CMV co-occurrence, with a repertoire-size bias correction applied to TCR pairs. False discovery rates were estimated in a later analysis by permuting HLA or CMV assignments 20 times. A later analysis grouped co-occurring TCRs with DBSCAN, adding TCRdist sequence similarity when clustering within HLA-allele-positive subsets. For co-occurrence clustering, repertoires with fewer than 30,000 or more than 120,000 public chains were excluded, along with about five repertoires with anomalous nucleotide sharing. This is the immuneACCESS table as TCRdb keeps it, with only in-frame sequences that have V and J called. A part of the clones is gone; compared with another copy, unresolved V genes explain less than half, and the rest is unexplained. V and J calls and clone size are those listed in that table; D and trimming were worked out from the DNA. The sample table holds 250,000 to 350,000 clones, of which roughly 89% were seen once. Jointly, the top ten make up 3.5% to 4% of the sample.

In total, 666 healthy bone marrow donors made up the cohort. All cohort members were sampled while nominally healthy, although unrecorded immune exposures were likely present. The donor was CMV seropositive and belonged to the group of a few hundred seropositive cohort members. Each donor provided a peripheral blood sample, and peripheral blood mononuclear cells were used for TCR beta sequencing. The Qiagen DNeasy Blood Extraction Kit was used to extract genomic DNA from the blood cell samples. The sequencing input was PBMCs. The chain is encoded by TRBV19 joined to TRBJ2-3; 12 nucleotides in the junction match TRBD2. This clonotype was sampled from a man between 40 and 49 years old in good health and CMV-seropositive. The CDR3: CASTTSGGKTQYF. The base sequence is TGTGCCAGTACAACTAGCGGGGGGAAGACGCAGTATTTT.